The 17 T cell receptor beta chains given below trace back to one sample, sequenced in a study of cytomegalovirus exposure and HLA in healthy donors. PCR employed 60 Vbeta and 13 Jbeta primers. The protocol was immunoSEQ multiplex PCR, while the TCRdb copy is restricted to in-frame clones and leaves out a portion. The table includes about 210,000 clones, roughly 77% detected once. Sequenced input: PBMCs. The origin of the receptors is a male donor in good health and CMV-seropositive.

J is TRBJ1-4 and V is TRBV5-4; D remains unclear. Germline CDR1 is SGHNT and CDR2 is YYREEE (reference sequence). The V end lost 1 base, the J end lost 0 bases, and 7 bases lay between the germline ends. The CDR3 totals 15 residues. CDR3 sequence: CASSLWEATNEKLFF. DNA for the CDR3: TGTGCCAGCAGCTTGTGGGAGGCAACTAATGAAAAACTGTTTTTT. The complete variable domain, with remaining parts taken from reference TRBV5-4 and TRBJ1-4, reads ETGVTQSPTHLIKTRGQQVTLRCSSQSGHNTVSWYQQALGQGPQFIFQYYREEENGRGNFPPRFSGLQFPNYSSELNVNALELDDSALYLCASSLWEATNEKLFFGSGTQLSVL.

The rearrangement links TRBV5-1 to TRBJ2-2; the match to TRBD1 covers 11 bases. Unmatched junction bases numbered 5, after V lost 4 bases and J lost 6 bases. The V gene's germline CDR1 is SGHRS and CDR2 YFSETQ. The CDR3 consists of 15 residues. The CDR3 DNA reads TGCGCCAGCAGCCCGGGACAGGGGGTAGCCGGGGAGCTGTTTTTT. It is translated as CASSPGQGVAGELFF.

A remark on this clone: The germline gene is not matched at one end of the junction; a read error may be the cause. The CDR3 bases are TGCAGCGTCGAAGGGGGGCAAGGCTACACCTTC. It encodes CSVEGGQGYTF. This sequence joins TRBV29-1 and TRBJ1-2; possibly TRBD1 for D (6 bases). Per germline, CDR1 SQVTM and CDR2 ANQGSEA. The CDR3 runs 11 residues. Together with reference TRBV29-1 and TRBJ1-2, the CDR3 gives the full variable domain: SAVISQKPSRDICQRGTSLTIQCQVDSQVTMMFWYRQQPGQSLTLIATANQGSEATYESGFVIDKFPISRPNLTFSTLTVSNMSPEDSSIYLCSVEGGQGYTFGSGTRLTVV.

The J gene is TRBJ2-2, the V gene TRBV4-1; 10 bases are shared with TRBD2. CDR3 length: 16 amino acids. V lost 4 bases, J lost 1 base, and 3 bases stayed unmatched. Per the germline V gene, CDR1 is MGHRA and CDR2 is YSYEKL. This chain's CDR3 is CASSLSSGRNTGELFF. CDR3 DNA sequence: TGCGCCAGCAGCCTCTCTAGCGGGAGGAACACCGGGGAGCTGTTTTTT.

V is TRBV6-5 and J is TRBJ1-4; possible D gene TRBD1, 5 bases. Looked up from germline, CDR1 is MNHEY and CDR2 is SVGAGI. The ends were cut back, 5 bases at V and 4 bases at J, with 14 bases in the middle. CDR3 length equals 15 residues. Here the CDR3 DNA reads TGTGCCAGCAGTCAAACGGGGGTAATTAATGAAAAACTGTTTTTT. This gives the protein CASSQTGVINEKLFF.

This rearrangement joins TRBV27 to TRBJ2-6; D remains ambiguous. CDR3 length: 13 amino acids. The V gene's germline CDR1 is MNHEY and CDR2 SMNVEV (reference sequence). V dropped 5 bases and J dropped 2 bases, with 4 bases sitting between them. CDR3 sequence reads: CASSAPGANVLTF. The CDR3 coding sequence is TGTGCCAGCAGTGCGCCTGGGGCCAACGTCCTGACTTTC.

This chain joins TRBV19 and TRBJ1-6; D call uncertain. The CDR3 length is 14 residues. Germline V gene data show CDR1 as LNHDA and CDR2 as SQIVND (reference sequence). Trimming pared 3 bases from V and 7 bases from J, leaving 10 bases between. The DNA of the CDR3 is TGTGCCAGTAGTATTAACAGAAGGAATTCACCCCTCCACTTT. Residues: CASSINRRNSPLHF.

Here the CDR3 DNA reads TGCGCCAGCAGCTTGGACGGGAATCAGCCCCAGCATTTT. Its translation: CASSLDGNQPQHF. The V gene is TRBV5-1, the J gene TRBJ1-5, with unresolved D. There are 13 residues in the CDR3. The germline V gene has CDR1 SGHRS and CDR2 YFSETQ. V shed 0 bases and J shed 4 bases, with 5 bases lying between them. Full variable domain (remainder filled in from reference TRBV5-1 and TRBJ1-5): KAGVTQTPRYLIKTRGQQVTLSCSPISGHRSVSWYQQTPGQGLQFLFEYFSETQRNKGNFPGRFSGRQFSNSRSEMNVSTLELGDSALYLCASSLDGNQPQHFGDGTRLSIL.

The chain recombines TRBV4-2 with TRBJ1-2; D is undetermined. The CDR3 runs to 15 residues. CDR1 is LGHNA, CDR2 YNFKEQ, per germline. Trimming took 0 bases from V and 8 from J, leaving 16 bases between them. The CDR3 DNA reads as TGTGCCAGCAGCCAAGAGCAGGCGGGAGGTAGCGGCTACACCTTC. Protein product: CASSQEQAGGSGYTF.

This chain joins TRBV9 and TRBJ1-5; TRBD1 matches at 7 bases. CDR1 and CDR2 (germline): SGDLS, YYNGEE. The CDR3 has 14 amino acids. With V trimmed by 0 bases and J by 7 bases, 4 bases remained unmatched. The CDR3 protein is CASSVGAGGQPQHF. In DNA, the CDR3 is TGTGCCAGCAGCGTAGGGGCAGGGGGGCAGCCCCAGCATTTT.

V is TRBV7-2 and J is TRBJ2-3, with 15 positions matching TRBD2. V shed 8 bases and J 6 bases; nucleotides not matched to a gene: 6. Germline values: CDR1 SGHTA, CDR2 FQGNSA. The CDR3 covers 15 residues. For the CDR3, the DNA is TGTGCCAGCGGCCAGGGGACTAGCGGGGGGGATACGCAGTATTTT. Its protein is CASGQGTSGGDTQYF.

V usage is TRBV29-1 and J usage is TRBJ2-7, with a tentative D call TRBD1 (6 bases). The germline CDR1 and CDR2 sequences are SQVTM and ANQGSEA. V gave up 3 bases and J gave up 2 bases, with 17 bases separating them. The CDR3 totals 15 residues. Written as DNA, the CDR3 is TGCAGCGTTGACAAGCTGGACAGTCAAACCTACGAGCAGTACTTC. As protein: CSVDKLDSQTYEQYF.

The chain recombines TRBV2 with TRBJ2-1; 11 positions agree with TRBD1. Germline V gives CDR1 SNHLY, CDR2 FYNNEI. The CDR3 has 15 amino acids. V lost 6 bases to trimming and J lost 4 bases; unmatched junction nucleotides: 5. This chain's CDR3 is CASSEGQGGYNEQFF. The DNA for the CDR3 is TGTGCCAGCAGCGAGGGACAGGGGGGGTACAATGAGCAGTTCTTC.

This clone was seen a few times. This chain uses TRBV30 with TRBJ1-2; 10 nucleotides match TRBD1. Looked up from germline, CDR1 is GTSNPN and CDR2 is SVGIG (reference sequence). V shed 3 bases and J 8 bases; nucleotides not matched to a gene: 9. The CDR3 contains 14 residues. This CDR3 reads CAWRIRQGAQGYTF. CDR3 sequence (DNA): TGTGCCTGGAGGATCCGACAGGGGGCGCAAGGCTACACCTTC.

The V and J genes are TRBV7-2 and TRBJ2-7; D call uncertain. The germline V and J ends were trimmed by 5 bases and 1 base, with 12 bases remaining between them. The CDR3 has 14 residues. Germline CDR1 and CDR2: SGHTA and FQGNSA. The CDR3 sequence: CASSPTFQSYEQYF. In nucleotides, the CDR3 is TGTGCCAGCAGCCCGACTTTTCAATCCTACGAGCAGTACTTC. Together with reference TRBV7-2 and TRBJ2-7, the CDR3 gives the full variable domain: GAGVSQSPSNKVTEKGKDVELRCDPISGHTALYWYRQSLGQGLEFLIYFQGNSAPDKSGLPSDRFSAERTGGSVSTLTIQRTQQEDSAVYLCASSPTFQSYEQYFGPGTRLTVT.

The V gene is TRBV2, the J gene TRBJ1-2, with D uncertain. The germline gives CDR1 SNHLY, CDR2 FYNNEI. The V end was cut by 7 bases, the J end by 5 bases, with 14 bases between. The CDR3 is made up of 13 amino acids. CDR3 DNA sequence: TGTGCCAGCACAGAGGACGGACTTTATGGCTACACCTTC. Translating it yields CASTEDGLYGYTF.

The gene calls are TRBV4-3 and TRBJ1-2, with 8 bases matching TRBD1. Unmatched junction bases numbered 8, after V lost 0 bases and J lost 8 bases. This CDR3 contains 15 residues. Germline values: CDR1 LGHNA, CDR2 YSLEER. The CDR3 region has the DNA TGCGCCAGCAGCCAAGATCGGGCAGGGGGCCGAGGCTACACCTTC. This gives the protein CASSQDRAGGRGYTF.